These 7 T cell receptor beta chains were all obtained from the same sample, sequenced in a study of blood T cells in healthy people across ages. Using a J-beta primer mix together with a sample-barcoded 5' primer, a second PCR was run for about 6 to 11 cycles. A single record per CDR3 protein comes from TCRdb applying MiXCR to the 5' RACE reads. The sample yields over a million distinct CDR3 sequences, approximately 26% seen once. The sample also formed part of further work on T cells of mothers and their children.

Material for sequencing was blood. Receptors originate from a girl aged 2 to 10 in good health.

In this sample, this clonotype turned up a few times. V gene TRBV20-1 combines with J gene TRBJ2-5, with 8 bases aligning to TRBD1. The J call may be wrong; the DNA end is better matched by TRBJ2-1. The germline V gene encodes CDR1 DFQATT and CDR2 SNEGSKA (reference sequence). The CDR3 spans 15 residues. The CDR3 is CSAHSTGTGRNEQFF. Written as DNA, the CDR3 is TGCAGTGCTCACTCCACCGGGACAGGACGGAATGAGCAGTTCTTC.

This clonotype was picked up a small number of times. This chain joins TRBV20-1 and TRBJ2-5; tentatively, D is TRBD2 (5 bases). Trimming stripped 4 bases from V and 5 bases from J, with 20 bases between. The CDR3 totals 15 residues. Germline V gene lookup returns CDR1 DFQATT and CDR2 SNEGSKA (reference sequence). In DNA form, the CDR3 reads TGCAGTGCTACTTCCGGGGATGAGGCTCTGGAGACCCAGTACTTC. This translates into CSATSGDEALETQYF.

This clonotype has just a few counts. The rearrangement links TRBV24-1 to TRBJ2-3; a possible D gene is TRBD1 (7 bases). The CDR3 runs 15 residues. V gave up 9 bases and J gave up 2 bases, with 17 bases separating them. From germline, CDR1 is KGHDR and CDR2 SFDVKD. The CDR3 spells CATGQQGRSTDTQYF. For the CDR3, the DNA is TGTGCCACCGGCCAACAGGGGAGGTCCACAGATACGCAGTATTTT.

This chain connects TRBV5-4 to TRBJ2-5, with D hard to call. Germline V CDR1 and CDR2: SGHNT, YYREEE (reference sequence). Trimming removed 4 bases from V and 2 bases from J, with 15 bases in between. The CDR3 has 15 residues. CDR3 loop: CASSPLGDTQETQYF. The DNA for the CDR3 is TGTGCCAGCAGCCCGCTCGGCGACACACAAGAGACCCAGTACTTC.

Comments on this clonotype: At one boundary the junction diverges from the germline segment, which might be a read error. The CDR3 DNA follows: TGTGCTAGCAGCTCCCTAGCGGGAGCGGGTGAGCAGTTCTTC. Translated: CASSSLAGAGEQFF. The gene calls are TRBV7-7 and TRBJ2-1; 10 bases map to TRBD2. The CDR3 has 14 residues. Looked up from germline, CDR1 is SSHAT and CDR2 is FNYEAQ (reference sequence).

This clonotype has a single count. The genes are TRBV18 and TRBJ2-5; the match to TRBD1 covers 7 bases. This CDR3 comprises 16 residues. CDR1 is KGHSH, CDR2 LQKENI, per germline. J was trimmed by 5 bases and V by 1 base; bases with no gene match: 10. The CDR3 DNA reads TGTGCCAGCTCACCACTCCCGACAGGGCTAAAGGAGACCCAGTACTTC. Its translation is CASSPLPTGLKETQYF.

This clonotype was picked up a small number of times. CDR3: CASSFLPHGAGVTDTQYF. CDR3 DNA: TGCGCCAGCAGCTTCCTTCCCCATGGAGCGGGAGTTACAGATACGCAGTATTTT. The chain carries TRBV5-1 and TRBJ2-3; 8 bases agree with TRBD2. The CDR3 extends over 18 amino acids. With V trimmed by 2 bases and J by 3 bases, 14 bases remained unmatched. Germline CDR1 and CDR2: SGHRS and YFSETQ.